Listed here is a single TCR beta chain. Its specific antigen is unknown. No base-level quality is on record; no much larger clone is a single base apart. Its CDR3 holds 18 amino acids, cysteine through phenylalanine. The kept DNA is CDR3 alone, 54 bases in frame from the first base. The V end loses 5 bases and the J end loses 2 bases, and a stretch of 23 bases separates them. The germline V gene (reference sequence) supplies CDR1 SEHNR and CDR2 FQNEAQ. The data stem from a study of cytomegalovirus exposure and HLA in healthy donors (dated by TCRdb to 2015 to 2018). With regard to the full study: In an earlier analysis of fewer than 750 of the donors, approximately 260 Gb of sequence data and some 100 million unique TCR beta sequences from some 170 million T cells were reported. Roughly 300 gigabases of sequencing data and about 92 million unique TCR sequences made up an early release that covered around 640 HLA-typed donors. Of the roughly 400 genotyped donors, 65% to 90% fell in the genetic ancestry cluster associated with self-reported Caucasian donors. The study aimed to test whether signatures of past pathogen exposure could be identified by cataloging public T cell receptors. The study used immunosequencing to profile the T cell repertoires of several hundred subjects and linked those repertoires to cytomegalovirus serostatus. A separate validation cohort of roughly 130 different subjects was used in addition to the roughly 620-subject first cohort. To predict cytomegalovirus infection status, the study brought together high-throughput TCR immunosequencing, statistical association of individual TCRs with disease status, and machine learning. A later analysis re-analyzed previously published TCR beta repertoires from roughly 690 donors and added high-resolution HLA genotyping to study TCR occurrence patterns. In the later analysis, no new phenotypic data were used to find candidate immune exposures; instead, reliance was placed on TCR beta sequences and their occurrence across donors. An earlier analysis of several hundred of the donors applied high-throughput TCR beta sequencing to assess whether each TCR beta V gene segment acted as functional or pseudogenic. Donor age, sex, ethnicity and CMV serostatus were compiled alongside the repertoire data. A later genetic analysis took genome-wide SNP genotypes for about three fifths of the 666 donors and used that subset as a discovery cohort. Every repertoire in the discovery cohort had been generated on one and the same sequencing platform. Class I and class II HLA loci were covered by the typing at four-digit resolution. The number of donors typed differed by locus, with 629-630 for A, B, C, DRB1 and DQB1, more than 500 for DQA1, approximately 580 for DPA1, and 472 for DPB1. Four or five DR-DQ haplotypes were handled as single units for association and clustering because linkage in the cohort was strong. Among roughly 370 genotyped donors of the cohort, an average of approximately 250,000 unique TCR beta nucleotide sequences were sequenced per donor, roughly 20% of them non-productive. What the research found in general, with its limitations: A later analysis found that HLA-associated TCR beta chains were more clonally expanded and had lower generation probabilities than equally common non-associated chains. An earlier analysis of approximately 570 of the donors showed that most TCR beta V segments appeared in productive rearrangements either about 90% or about 30% of the time, which broadly matched IMGT annotations. In vitro tests confirmed that three of the cytomegalovirus-associated TCR beta chains recognize cytomegalovirus antigens. Correlated functional status among segregating V segments might reflect linkage disequilibrium, but an unknown experimental factor could not be ruled out. Strong co-occurrence of HLA alleles, especially DR and DQ, made assigning TCR associations to individual alleles difficult. A cluster of highly shared sequence variants was judged likely to be a technical artifact of the sequencing pipeline. The only immune exposure information available for the cohort was CMV serostatus. According to a later genetic analysis, donors in an Asian-associated ancestry cluster had fewer N-insertions in productive TCRs than the approximately 710-donor mean. A total of 164 TCR beta chains were listed by the study as associated with cytomegalovirus. A later analysis associated 15,000 to 20,000 TCR beta sequences with specific HLA alleles at a false discovery rate of 0.05. The classifier was reported to diagnose cytomegalovirus status with high specificity and sensitivity in both the original cohort and the validation cohort. Several of the top co-occurrence clusters appeared to be linked to parvovirus B19, influenza, CMV and Epstein-Barr virus, according to a later analysis. Only TCR beta chains were sequenced in this cohort, and the absence of alpha or paired-chain data limited detectable features. In a later genetic analysis, a missense DCLRE1C variant was associated with V-gene and J-gene trimming of TCR beta chains, and the association was replicated in an independent cohort. Across donors, most TCR sequences were observed very rarely, whereas some public TCRs were present in many individuals. The authors suggested that the approach could potentially be generalized to other disease states and immunological phenotypes. Because counts were too low, 15 to 20 rarely observed V segments, including chromosome 9 orphons, were excluded from the earlier analysis of around 640 of the donors. Sequencing depth was assumed to be roughly uniform across donors in the presence/absence analyses, though that assumption may not hold. Because HLA typing was unavailable for some donors at each locus, only the typed subset was used in association tests. In a later analysis, TCR association rates were found to vary across HLA loci, with the most associated TCRs seen for DRB1 alleles and the fewest for HLA-C alleles. Because the 87-base-pair reads could not distinguish some IMGT-functional V segments, including TRBV6-2 and TRBV6-3, those segments were excluded. A further reported finding was that TCR beta sequences accurately predicted the HLA-A and HLA-B alleles for most subjects in the first cohort. According to a later analysis, most CMV-associated TCR beta chains appeared to be HLA-restricted, and the HLA associations seemed to be driven largely by CMV exposure.

Library creation used the immunoSEQ multiplex PCR assay. The multiplex PCR relied on a mix of 60 forward primers for TCR Vbeta segments and 13 reverse primers for TCR Jbeta segments. The CDR3 region of rearranged TCR beta genes was amplified from genomic DNA by a multiplex PCR assay. Amplified TCR beta libraries were sequenced as 87-base-pair reads on the Illumina HiSeq System. In the source study's methods: Across the 600 to 700 repertoires, a later analysis counted some 81 million unique TCR beta chains, 9.5 million to 12 million of which were shared by at least two donors. To remove PCR and sequencing errors, raw reads were error-corrected and collapsed into unique sequences using a nearest-neighbor algorithm that merged closely related sequences. CDR3 sequences were aligned to IMGT reference sequences to assign V, D and J gene segments. For a sequence to be retained, at least a six-nucleotide match to both a V gene segment and a J gene segment was required. Rearrangements were classified as productive when the CDR3 lacked stop codons and remained in frame with V and J, and all other rearrangements were classified as non-productive. CDR3 was defined according to IMGT convention as the region running from the second conserved V-encoded cysteine to the conserved J-encoded phenylalanine. Sequences without an unambiguous match to a single V gene segment were excluded from the earlier analysis of about 640 of the donors. An earlier analysis of several hundred of the donors called V segments functional above 56.7% productive rearrangements and segregating when the between-donor standard deviation exceeded 5%. A statistical classification framework was built for diagnosing cytomegalovirus status from the catalog of TCR beta chain sequences. In a later analysis, V and J genes were assigned by comparing TCR nucleotide sequences against IMGT/GENE-DB human TR gene sequences. A later analysis assigned CDR3 sequences and most-parsimonious VDJ recombination scenarios with the TCRdist pipeline. A later analysis defined each TCR beta chain by its CDR3 amino acid sequence plus V-gene family, and excluded reads lacking a unique V-gene family. As a way to deal with suspected cross-contamination and a sequencing artifact, a later analysis dropped 592 nucleotide sequences that were highly shared and had low generation probability. For each public chain, a later analysis derived a clonal expansion index from normalized ranks of inferred template counts within each repertoire. In a later analysis, generation probabilities were computed with a VDJ recombination model fitted to out-of-frame rearrangements, and the resulting probabilities were checked against IGoR. A later analysis scored TCR-TCR, TCR-HLA and TCR-CMV co-occurrence with hypergeometric tests, applying a repertoire-size bias correction to TCR pairs. A later analysis estimated false discovery rates by permuting HLA or CMV assignments 20 times. In a later analysis, co-occurring TCRs were grouped using DBSCAN, and TCRdist sequence similarity was added for clustering within HLA-allele-positive subsets. Repertoires with fewer than 30,000 or more than 120,000 public chains, plus five repertoires with anomalous nucleotide sharing, were excluded from co-occurrence clustering. Entries here come from immuneACCESS through TCRdb and include only in-frame sequences with V and J called. Some clones fail to appear in such tables; in the studies checked, an unresolved V gene covers under half of the shortfall, and the cause of the remainder is unknown. V and J calls and clone size come straight from that table; D and trimming were deduced from the DNA. This sample lists 150,000 or so clones; around 73% were detected once. The ten largest clones add up to approximately 1.6% of the sample.

The cohort consisted of 666 healthy bone marrow donors. Cohort members were all nominally healthy when sampled, although unrecorded immune exposures were likely present. The donor was CMV seronegative and belonged to the group of 352 seronegative cohort members. A peripheral blood sample was collected from each donor, and TCR beta sequencing was performed on peripheral blood mononuclear cells. Genomic DNA was extracted from the blood cell samples with the Qiagen DNeasy Blood Extraction Kit. The sample taken for sequencing was PBMCs. The TCR originated in a woman between 18 and 29 years old in good health and CMV-seronegative. The rearrangement combines TRBV7-9 with TRBJ2-3, with no D gene named confidently. CDR3 sequence: CASSPPGFGFSLTDTQYF. The DNA reads TGTGCCAGCAGCCCCCCCGGGTTTGGATTTTCTCTCACAGATACGCAGTATTTT.